Listed below are T cell receptor beta chains from one sample, sequenced in a study of cytomegalovirus exposure and HLA in healthy donors. This table comes from immunoSEQ multiplex PCR, and its TCRdb copy is limited to in-frame clones, with some not included. The table shows 110,000 to 150,000 clones, with approximately 78% occurring only once. The sequenced sample was PBMCs. The receptors were sampled from a female donor in good health and CMV-seronegative. Each CDR3 is given with its conserved first and last residue. A D gene is named only where the DNA matches it firmly. Rows may omit the clone size; those that give it use once, few, many or a size class.

j_call d_call cdr3_length clone_size v_call cdr3_aa cdr3_nt
TRBJ1-4 TRBD1 14 once TRBV5-4 CASSLGQANEKLFF TGTGCCAGCAGTTTGGGACAGGCTAATGAAAAACTGTTTTTT
TRBJ2-3 NA 14 NA TRBV7-9 CATEGAKDKDTQYF TGTGCCACGGAGGGGGCGAAGGATAAAGATACGCAGTATTTT
TRBJ1-3 TRBD1 16 NA TRBV28 CASTRRTGGKGNTIYF TGTGCCAGCACCAGGCGGACAGGGGGGAAGGGAAACACCATATATTTT
TRBJ2-7 NA 13 once TRBV27 CASRKLVSYEQYF TGTGCCAGCAGGAAACTAGTTTCCTACGAGCAGTACTTC
TRBJ2-2 TRBD1 17 NA TRBV5-1 CASSLAVGTVSTGELFF TGCGCCAGCAGCTTGGCGGTCGGGACAGTATCCACCGGGGAGCTGTTTTTT
TRBJ2-3 TRBD2 14 NA TRBV19 CASSSGGSTDTQYF TGTGCCAGTAGTTCGGGGGGGAGCACAGATACGCAGTATTTT
TRBJ2-5 NA 15 NA TRBV11-2 CASSYTAQIKETQYF TGTGCCAGCAGTTATACGGCACAGATAAAAGAGACCCAGTACTTC
TRBJ1-2 NA 13 NA TRBV19 CASTTTGTYGYTF TGTGCCAGTACCACCACAGGGACCTATGGCTACACCTTC
TRBJ1-2 NA 15 NA TRBV10-3 CAISEITVLGYGYTF TGTGCCATCAGTGAGATCACCGTCCTAGGCTATGGCTACACCTTC
TRBJ2-3 TRBD1 15 NA TRBV5-5 CASSSWDSSTDTQYF TGTGCCAGCAGCTCCTGGGACAGTAGCACAGATACGCAGTATTTT
TRBJ1-2 NA 18 NA TRBV7-9 CASSFHALRQRGFVAYTF TGTGCCAGCAGCTTCCACGCCCTTAGACAGCGAGGTTTTGTCGCCTACACCTTC
TRBJ1-2 NA 16 NA TRBV5-1 CASSLDLGRGDYGYTF TGCGCCAGCAGCTTGGATTTGGGACGGGGGGACTATGGCTACACCTTC
TRBJ2-5 TRBD1 15 once TRBV27 CASSEVGGDGETQYF TGTGCCAGCAGTGAGGTAGGGGGCGACGGAGAGACCCAGTACTTC
TRBJ1-1 NA 16 NA TRBV12-5 CASAFSSPDSYTEAFF TGTGCTAGTGCTTTCTCGTCCCCCGATAGTTACACTGAAGCTTTCTTT
TRBJ2-3 TRBD2 15 NA TRBV5-4 CASAAGAASVGTQYF TGTGCCAGCGCCGCGGGAGCGGCCTCCGTGGGAACGCAGTATTTT
TRBJ1-3 NA 14 NA TRBV6-1 CASSPGHPGNTIYF TGTGCCAGCAGTCCGGGACATCCTGGAAACACCATATATTTT
TRBJ2-7 NA 11 once TRBV2 CASSYSHEQYF TGTGCCAGCAGCTACTCCCACGAGCAGTACTTC
TRBJ2-2 NA 14 NA TRBV7-9 CASDRNFLGGELFF TGTGCCAGCGACAGGAATTTTTTGGGCGGGGAGCTGTTTTTT
TRBJ2-1 TRBD2 17 once TRBV15 CATSGLAGGVRYNEQFF TGTGCCACCAGCGGACTAGCGGGAGGGGTACGTTATAATGAGCAGTTCTTC
TRBJ1-2 NA 15 NA TRBV5-1 CASSLESGRVYGYTF TGCGCCAGCAGCTTGGAGAGTGGCAGGGTCTATGGCTACACCTTC
TRBJ2-2 TRBD2 15 NA TRBV7-9 CASSPGTSEYGELFF TGTGCCAGCAGCCCGGGGACTAGCGAGTACGGGGAGCTGTTTTTT
TRBJ2-7 TRBD2 15 NA TRBV5-6 CASSFGLAGGYEQYF TGTGCCAGCAGCTTCGGACTAGCGGGGGGTTACGAGCAGTACTTC
TRBJ2-3 NA 13 few TRBV4-2 CASSHPGTDTQYF TGTGCCAGCAGCCATCCCGGCACAGATACGCAGTATTTT
TRBJ1-2 TRBD1 16 NA TRBV5-6 CASSSRQGRSGYGYTF TGTGCCAGCAGCTCCCGACAGGGCCGCTCTGGCTATGGCTACACCTTC
TRBJ2-7 NA 10 NA TRBV11-2 CASSGDKQYF TGTGCCAGCAGCGGGGACAAGCAGTACTTC
TRBJ1-2 TRBD1 13 NA TRBV9 CASSATGNYGYTF TGTGCCAGCAGTGCGACAGGGAACTATGGCTACACCTTC
TRBJ1-2 NA 11 NA TRBV20-1 CSARARVGYTF TGCAGTGCTAGAGCGAGGGTTGGCTACACCTTC
TRBJ2-4 TRBD1 18 NA TRBV2 CASSNTGTGGWTKNIQYF TGTGCCAGCAGTAACACCGGGACAGGGGGCTGGACCAAAAACATTCAGTACTTC
TRBJ1-5 TRBD1 15 few TRBV6-1 CASSEGQGVNQPQHF TGTGCCAGCAGTGAAGGTCAGGGGGTCAATCAGCCCCAGCATTTT
TRBJ2-1 TRBD2 15 once TRBV9 CASSAITSGYNEQFF TGTGCCAGCAGCGCTATTACTAGCGGGTACAATGAGCAGTTCTTC
TRBJ1-1 TRBD1 15 NA TRBV5-1 CASSLGTGVATEAFF TGCGCCAGCAGCTTGGGGACAGGGGTAGCCACTGAAGCTTTCTTT
TRBJ2-5 NA 12 NA TRBV6-6 CASSYSSREQYF TGTGCCAGCAGTTATAGCTCGCGAGAGCAGTACTTC
TRBJ1-1 NA 18 once TRBV19 CASSTRKGVLDLNTEAFF TGTGCCAGTAGTACCCGAAAAGGAGTCCTCGACCTAAACACTGAAGCTTTCTTT
TRBJ1-1 TRBD1 15 NA TRBV18 CASSTHRDRVAEAFF TGTGCCAGCTCAACACACCGGGACAGGGTCGCTGAAGCTTTCTTT
TRBJ1-2 NA 14 NA TRBV4-1 CASSLRTYLNGYTF TGCGCCAGCAGCCTAAGGACATACTTGAATGGCTACACCTTC
TRBJ2-1 TRBD2 16 NA TRBV25-1 CASSAWTSGGRDEQFF TGTGCCAGCAGTGCCTGGACTAGCGGGGGCCGGGATGAGCAGTTCTTC
TRBJ2-3 TRBD2 18 many TRBV5-6 CASSSPFSGRGSTDTQYF TGTGCCAGCAGCTCTCCTTTTAGCGGGAGGGGGAGCACAGATACGCAGTATTTT
TRBJ2-3 NA 15 NA TRBV5-4 CASSPRLGGGDTQYF TGTGCCAGCAGCCCAAGACTGGGAGGTGGAGATACGCAGTATTTT
TRBJ2-1 TRBD2 15 once TRBV19 CASSTPRGGRDEQFF TGTGCCAGTAGTACCCCTAGAGGCGGGAGGGATGAGCAGTTCTTC
TRBJ1-2 TRBD1 15 NA TRBV7-9 CSSSLGTAYGYGYTF TGTTCCAGCAGCTTGGGGACAGCCTATGGCTATGGCTACACCTTC
TRBJ1-1 NA 16 NA TRBV10-3 CAIKGEGLPVNTEAFF TGTGCCATCAAGGGGGAGGGTCTTCCAGTCAACACTGAAGCTTTCTTT
TRBJ1-1 NA 11 NA TRBV28 CASSFRRLAFF TGTGCCAGCAGTTTTAGGAGGCTAGCTTTCTTT
TRBJ2-7 TRBD2 13 NA TRBV15 CATQPGLADEQYF TGTGCCACGCAACCGGGACTAGCAGACGAGCAGTACTTC
TRBJ2-7 TRBD2 13 NA TRBV2 CASGRGRGYEQYF TGTGCCAGCGGTCGCGGGAGGGGATACGAGCAGTACTTC
TRBJ1-6 TRBD1 15 NA TRBV5-6 CASSLGTGNNSPLHF TGTGCCAGCAGCTTGGGGACAGGTAATAATTCACCCCTCCACTTT
TRBJ2-1 NA 15 once TRBV5-1 CASSFVADSYNEQFF TGCGCCAGCAGCTTTGTGGCGGACTCCTACAATGAGCAGTTCTTC
TRBJ2-7 TRBD1 15 NA TRBV7-8 CASSLGGTGTYEQYF TGTGCCAGCAGCTTAGGAGGGACAGGGACCTACGAGCAGTACTTC
TRBJ2-4 NA 16 NA TRBV27 CASSLWGSLAKNIQYF TGTGCCAGCAGTTTATGGGGCTCACTAGCCAAAAACATTCAGTACTTC
TRBJ2-7 NA 15 NA TRBV9 CASSSSGVSTDEQYF TGTGCCAGCAGCTCCTCGGGGGTTAGTACCGACGAGCAGTACTTC
TRBJ1-1 NA 11 NA TRBV7-2 CASSLWAEAFF TGTGCCAGCAGCTTATGGGCCGAAGCTTTCTTT
TRBJ1-5 TRBD1 14 NA TRBV6-1 CASSVHGTDQPQHF TGTGCCAGCAGTGTCCATGGGACAGATCAGCCCCAGCATTTT
TRBJ2-7 TRBD2 16 once TRBV5-1 CASSFQRGHGSYEQYF TGCGCCAGCAGCTTCCAGCGGGGTCACGGGTCCTACGAGCAGTACTTC
TRBJ2-1 NA 19 NA TRBV4-3 CASSQDRQGTRSVYNEQFF TGCGCCAGCAGCCAAGATCGGCAGGGAACTCGTTCGGTCTACAATGAGCAGTTCTTC
TRBJ2-5 NA 11 NA TRBV5-1 CASSYKETQYF TGCGCCAGCAGCTATAAAGAGACCCAGTACTTC
TRBJ2-3 TRBD2 17 NA TRBV7-6 CASSSIAGGRKSDTQYF TGTGCCAGCAGTTCCATAGCGGGAGGACGAAAATCGGATACGCAGTATTTT
TRBJ2-3 TRBD2 15 NA TRBV9 CASSVLAGPADTQYF TGTGCCAGCAGCGTTCTAGCGGGGCCAGCAGATACGCAGTATTTT
TRBJ1-3 NA 22 NA TRBV4-2 CASSQESAARGLLQSSGNTIYF TGTGCCAGCAGCCAAGAGTCCGCGGCACGAGGCCTTCTGCAGAGCTCTGGAAACACCATATATTTT